The next 29 T cell receptor beta chains were all read from a single sample in a study of beta chain features in type 1 diabetes. The investigators reverse transcribed all of the isolated RNA, so they sequenced expressed TCRB transcripts. Measured with immunoSEQ multiplex PCR; TCRdb has only the in-frame clones, and not every one. The sample includes about 130,000 clones, around a tenth seen only once; the top ten take 0.55% to 0.85%. Sequenced: central memory CD4+ T cells from blood. The receptors stem from a man aged 18 to 30 in good health.

This clone was picked up a small number of times. V usage is TRBV19 and J usage is TRBJ2-5; 9 bases line up with TRBD1. Germline V gene data show CDR1 as LNHDA and CDR2 as SQIVND (reference sequence). J gave up 4 bases and V 6 bases, and 9 bases lay outside the gene matches. The CDR3 has 15 residues. CDR3 amino acids: CASSGTGTGRETQYF. The CDR3 DNA reads TGTGCCAGTAGCGGTACCGGGACAGGGCGAGAGACCCAGTACTTC.

This chain connects TRBV2 to TRBJ2-3; 10 bases fit TRBD2. The CDR3 length is 15 residues. Germline V gene lookup returns CDR1 SNHLY and CDR2 FYNNEI. V gave up 6 bases and J gave up 2 bases; unmatched junction bases: 5. The CDR3 loop is CASSVTSGVTDTQYF. The CDR3, as DNA: TGTGCCAGCAGCGTTACTAGCGGGGTCACAGATACGCAGTATTTT.

The chain couples TRBV27 to TRBJ2-7; a weak D match, TRBD1 (6 bases). Germline V lookup: CDR1 MNHEY, CDR2 SMNVEV (reference sequence). Trimming shortened V by 2 bases and J by 2 bases, and 10 bases separated the two germline ends. CDR3 length: 14 residues. CDR3 DNA: TGTGCCAGCAGTTTACGGGACAAAGCCTACGAGCAGTACTTC. As protein: CASSLRDKAYEQYF.

The sample holds many counts of this clone. This chain connects TRBV11-2 to TRBJ2-7; tentatively, D is TRBD2 (6 bases). Germline assignment: CDR1 SGHAT and CDR2 FQNNGV. This CDR3 has 13 amino acids. V was trimmed by 5 bases and J by 4 bases, leaving 12 bases between them. The CDR3 nucleotides read TGTGCCAGCAGCCCGGGACTTAGATACGAGCAGTACTTC. It translates to CASSPGLRYEQYF. Variable domain in full (rest from reference TRBV11-2 and TRBJ2-7): EAGVAQSPRYKIIEKRQSVAFWCNPISGHATLYWYQQILGQGPKLLIQFQNNGVVDDSQLPKDRFSAERLKGVDSTLKIQPAKLEDSAVYLCASSPGLRYEQYFGPGTRLTVT.

This clone was observed a few times. The chain couples TRBV9 to TRBJ2-2, with 12 bases matching TRBD2. This CDR3 is 15 amino acids long. Germline V gene lookup returns CDR1 SGDLS and CDR2 YYNGEE. The V segment lost 3 bases and the J segment 4 bases; nucleotides outside the gene matches: 1. CDR3 region: CASSETSGSTGELFF. As DNA, the CDR3 is TGTGCCAGCAGCGAGACTAGCGGGAGCACCGGGGAGCTGTTTTTT.

The J gene is TRBJ1-6, the V gene TRBV7-2; D is ambiguous. In germline, CDR1 is SGHTA, CDR2 FQGNSA. V dropped 5 bases and J dropped 10 bases, with 18 bases sitting between them. The CDR3 sequence is 15 residues long. The CDR3 here is CASSPTPHMASPLHF. The CDR3 DNA sequence: TGTGCCAGCAGCCCAACGCCACACATGGCCTCACCCCTCCACTTT.

This clone occurred a few times. This chain links TRBV18 with TRBJ1-1; no reliable D call. Germline V gene lookup returns CDR1 KGHSH and CDR2 LQKENI. Trimming removed 3 bases at V and 6 bases at J, with 8 bases between. The CDR3 spans 12 residues. The CDR3 DNA sequence: TGTGCCAGCTCACCGCAGGAGGCTGAAGCTTTCTTT. This encodes CASSPQEAEAFF.

This sequence joins TRBV9 and TRBJ1-6; possible D gene TRBD1, 5 bases. The germline CDR1 and CDR2 sequences are SGDLS and YYNGEE. Between the trimmed V and J ends, which lost 3 bases and 0 bases, there was a span of 10 bases. There are 16 residues in the CDR3. CDR3 in amino acids: CASSDRLSSYNSPLHF. CDR3 DNA: TGTGCCAGCAGCGACAGGCTTAGCTCCTATAATTCACCCCTCCACTTT.

The chain has TRBV11-3 and TRBJ2-2; D unclear. CDR3 length equals 16 residues. The germline V and J ends were trimmed by 0 bases and 2 bases, with 10 bases remaining between them. Germline lookup yields CDR1 SGHNT and CDR2 YENEEA. The CDR3 loop is CASSLDQAGNTGELFF. The CDR3 DNA reads as TGTGCCAGCAGCTTAGATCAGGCAGGCAACACCGGGGAGCTGTTTTTT.

J is TRBJ1-6 and V is TRBV9; the D gene is possibly TRBD1 (6 bases). The length of the CDR3 is 18 residues. Germline assignment: CDR1 SGDLS and CDR2 YYNGEE. V lost 4 bases and J lost 0, with 17 bases in between. The CDR3 region has the DNA TGTGCCAGCAGCCCCCGGGACACCTCGGGCTCCTATAATTCACCCCTCCACTTT. This codes for CASSPRDTSGSYNSPLHF.

This clone occurred a few times. The J gene is TRBJ2-7, the V gene TRBV4-3, with TRBD1 matching over 7 bases. The junction had 7 bases not matched to a gene; V was cut back by 3 bases and J by 5 bases. Germline V lookup: CDR1 LGHNA, CDR2 YSLEER. This CDR3 is built from 14 residues. CDR3 residues: CASSQSTGWNEQYF. The CDR3 DNA reads as TGCGCCAGCAGCCAGTCGACAGGGTGGAACGAGCAGTACTTC.

The genes are TRBV7-9 and TRBJ2-1; 7 bases map to TRBD2. Germline loops: CDR1 SEHNR, CDR2 FQNEAQ (reference sequence). The CDR3 is 16 residues long. The V gene end was trimmed by 5 bases and the J gene end by 4 bases; junction bases not matched to a gene: 11. This chain's CDR3 is CASSTRLASRYNEQFF. CDR3 bases: TGTGCCAGCAGCACCCGACTAGCCTCGAGATACAATGAGCAGTTCTTC.

The rearrangement links TRBV6-5 to TRBJ2-5, with a possible D match to TRBD2 (6 bases). V was cut by 0 bases and J by 2 bases, with 13 bases left in between. The CDR3 extends over 16 amino acids. CDR1 and CDR2 from the germline V gene are MNHEY and SVGAGI. The CDR3 DNA sequence: TGTGCCAGCAGTTACTCAGGGCTAGCGTATCAAGAGACCCAGTACTTC. It yields the protein CASSYSGLAYQETQYF.

The J gene is TRBJ2-5, the V gene TRBV7-8, with 8 positions matching TRBD1. The CDR3 is 15 amino acids. Germline CDR1 SGHVS, CDR2 FQNEAQ. The ends lost 5 bases at V and 6 bases at J; junction bases unmatched: 11. This chain's CDR3 is CASSGQGTSVKTQYF. In DNA form, the CDR3 reads TGTGCCAGCAGCGGACAGGGAACGTCTGTAAAGACCCAGTACTTC.

The chain uses TRBV6-5 and TRBJ1-2; no clear D gene. V was clipped by 2 bases and J by 5 bases, with 15 bases between them. Germline values: CDR1 MNHEY, CDR2 SVGAGI. The CDR3 covers 15 residues. CDR3 coding DNA: TGTGCCAGCAGTTACGTGGGAGACGGGGAATATGGCTACACCTTC. This gives the protein CASSYVGDGEYGYTF.

This clone was picked up a small number of times. The chain couples TRBV5-6 to TRBJ1-6, with 9 bases aligning to TRBD1. The CDR3 is 15 amino acids. J lost 8 bases, V lost 5 bases, and 8 bases had no gene match. Germline loops: CDR1 SGHDT, CDR2 YYEEEE. CDR3 in DNA: TGTGCCAGCAGGAAACAGGGGGCCTACTATTCACCCCTCCACTTT. Translating gives CASRKQGAYYSPLHF. The full variable domain, completed using reference TRBV5-6 and TRBJ1-6, is DAGVTQSPTHLIKTRGQQVTLRCSPKSGHDTVSWYQQALGQGPQFIFQYYEEEERQRGNFPDRFSGHQFPNYSSELNVNALLLGDSALYLCASRKQGAYYSPLHFGNGTRLTVT.

This chain connects TRBV10-3 to TRBJ2-5, with 8 bases lining up with TRBD1. The CDR3 is 13 residues long. V trimming: 6 bases; J trimming: 5 bases; junction bases outside the gene matches: 5. CDR1 and CDR2 from the germline V gene are ENHRY and SYGVKD. Here the CDR3 reads CAISSTGGETQYF. Written as DNA, the CDR3 is TGTGCCATCAGCTCAACAGGGGGTGAGACCCAGTACTTC.

This sequence joins TRBV29-1 and TRBJ2-6, with 7 positions matching TRBD1. The CDR3 is 16 residues long. Germline CDR1 is SQVTM and CDR2 is ANQGSEA. V shed 6 bases, J shed 0 bases, and the junction held 8 bases outside the gene matches. The CDR3 region is CSVKQGSSSGANVLTF. The CDR3 DNA reads as TGCAGCGTGAAACAGGGGTCCAGCTCTGGGGCCAACGTCCTGACTTTC.

The chain couples TRBV19 to TRBJ2-4; D gene uncertain. The germline V gene has CDR1 LNHDA and CDR2 SQIVND (reference sequence). The CDR3 has 14 amino acids. Trimming shortened V by 5 bases and J by 4 bases, and 12 bases separated the two germline ends. The CDR3 region is CASSPVERKNIQYF. CDR3 coding DNA: TGTGCCAGTAGTCCCGTGGAGAGGAAAAACATTCAGTACTTC. Together with reference TRBV19 and TRBJ2-4, the CDR3 gives the full variable domain: DGGITQSPKYLFRKEGQNVTLSCEQNLNHDAMYWYRQDPGQGLRLIYYSQIVNDFQKGDIAEGYSVSREKKESFPLTVTSAQKNPTAFYLCASSPVERKNIQYFGAGTRLSVL.

There are a few counts of this clone. V and J are TRBV30 and TRBJ2-3; 11 bases line up with TRBD2. The germline V gene encodes CDR1 GTSNPN and CDR2 SVGIG (reference sequence). This CDR3 is 15 amino acids long. V shed 4 bases and J 4 bases; nucleotides not matched to a gene: 7. The DNA of the CDR3 is TGTGCCTGGATGGGCCCACTAGCGGGGGCAGATACGCAGTATTTT. Encoded protein: CAWMGPLAGADTQYF.

The chain joins TRBV4-1 to TRBJ2-1; 9 bases agree with TRBD2. CDR3 length equals 16 residues. The V segment lost 2 bases and the J segment 4 bases; nucleotides outside the gene matches: 6. Per germline, CDR1 MGHRA and CDR2 YSYEKL. Here the CDR3 reads CASSQPGSGGYNEQFF. The CDR3 DNA sequence: TGCGCCAGCAGCCAACCGGGTAGCGGGGGATACAATGAGCAGTTCTTC.

Only a few counts were recorded for this clone. V gene TRBV7-2 combines with J gene TRBJ2-5; TRBD2 aligns across 12 bases. Germline CDR1 is SGHTA and CDR2 is FQGNSA. With 6 bases clipped from V and 7 bases from J, the junction kept 12 bases outside the gene matches. The CDR3 consists of 16 residues. CDR3 DNA: TGTGCCAGCAGAAAGACTAGCGGGGGATCCGGTGCGACCCAGTACTTC. Its protein is CASRKTSGGSGATQYF.

The chain joins TRBV28 to TRBJ1-6, with D unresolved. Germline V gene lookup returns CDR1 MDHEN and CDR2 SYDVKM. V was shortened by 6 bases and J by 2 bases, with 11 bases between the two germline ends. The CDR3 is made up of 15 amino acids. CDR3 residues: CASRPTGTYNSPLHF. The CDR3 bases are TGTGCCAGCAGGCCGACCGGGACCTATAATTCACCCCTCCACTTT.

There are a few counts of this clone. V usage is TRBV29-1 and J usage is TRBJ2-2; 8 bases line up with TRBD1. Per germline, CDR1 SQVTM and CDR2 ANQGSEA. This CDR3 comprises 14 residues. J was trimmed by 4 bases and V by 5 bases; bases with no gene match: 6. CDR3 nucleotides: TGCAGCGTTTTTGGACAGGGATCCACCGGGGAGCTGTTTTTT. Amino acids: CSVFGQGSTGELFF.

This clone was counted between two and nine times. Other DNA sequences from this sample encode an identical CDR3 as well. The gene calls are TRBV5-1 and TRBJ2-2, with 8 bases matching TRBD2. The CDR3 is 16 residues long. Trimming cost V 5 bases and J 0 bases; bases outside gene matches: 6. Per the germline V gene, CDR1 is SGHRS and CDR2 is YFSETQ. This chain's CDR3 is CASSYLAGPNTGELFF. CDR3 nucleotide sequence: TGCGCCAGCAGTTACTTAGCGGGGCCGAACACCGGGGAGCTGTTTTTT.

This rearrangement joins TRBV7-2 to TRBJ2-5; 11 bases are shared with TRBD1. CDR3 length: 16 residues. The junction had 5 bases not matched to a gene; V was cut back by 1 base and J by 4 bases. Germline V gene lookup returns CDR1 SGHTA and CDR2 FQGNSA. The CDR3 DNA follows: TGTGCCAGCAGCTTAGGGCGGACAGGGGGCGGAGAGACCCAGTACTTC. This encodes CASSLGRTGGGETQYF.

The table lists this clone with a few counts. The V gene is TRBV2, the J gene TRBJ2-7; D remains ambiguous. The CDR3 spans 12 residues. Germline loops: CDR1 SNHLY, CDR2 FYNNEI. The germline V and J ends were trimmed by 5 bases and 0 bases, with 5 bases remaining between them. The CDR3 region is CASSLISYEQYF. The CDR3 DNA reads TGTGCCAGCAGTCTTATCTCCTACGAGCAGTACTTC. The variable domain in full, completed from reference TRBV2 and TRBJ2-7, reads EPEVTQTPSHQVTQMGQEVILRCVPISNHLYFYWYRQILGQKVEFLVSFYNNEISEKSEIFDDQFSVERPDGSNFTLKIRSTKLEDSAMYFCASSLISYEQYFGPGTRLTVT.

J is TRBJ2-2 and V is TRBV5-1, with 8 bases that match TRBD1. The CDR3 is made up of 14 amino acids. V shed 3 bases, J shed 6 bases, and the junction held 4 bases outside the gene matches. In germline, CDR1 is SGHRS, CDR2 YFSETQ. The CDR3 DNA reads as TGCGCCAGCAGCTCGGGACAGGTCCCCGGGGAGCTGTTTTTT. Protein sequence: CASSSGQVPGELFF. The full variable domain, rest sourced from reference TRBV5-1 and TRBJ2-2, is KAGVTQTPRYLIKTRGQQVTLSCSPISGHRSVSWYQQTPGQGLQFLFEYFSETQRNKGNFPGRFSGRQFSNSRSEMNVSTLELGDSALYLCASSSGQVPGELFFGEGSRLTVL.

This clone showed up just a few times. V is TRBV18 and J is TRBJ2-7; 12 bases agree with TRBD1. With V trimmed by 2 bases and J by 5 bases, 4 bases remained unmatched. This CDR3 region has 15 residues. Germline-derived CDR1 and CDR2 are KGHSH and LQKENI. The CDR3 is CASSPRGQGAHEQYF. The CDR3 region has the DNA TGTGCCAGCTCACCAAGGGGACAGGGGGCCCACGAGCAGTACTTC.